This T cell receptor beta chain was profiled in a study of glioma-infiltrating T cells (dated by TCRdb to 2016 to 2018). About the full investigation: Sequencing of TCR alpha- and beta-chain repertoires was performed on glioma tissue, on non-neoplastic brain tissue, and on matched peripheral blood mononuclear cells. Three low-grade glioma patients, roughly eight primary glioblastoma patients and three non-glioma patients contributing non-neoplastic brain tissue were included in the paired cohort. To measure how far tissue and blood T-cell populations diverged, each tissue-infiltrating repertoire was compared against the peripheral blood repertoire of the same patient. On the study overall, not on this receptor specifically: Very few CDR3 sequences were shared between tissue and blood, attributed to high CDR3 diversity and limited sampling. In non-neoplastic patients, VJ-independent divergence between tissue and blood fell below expectation, whereas in all gliomas, and especially in low-grade gliomas, the divergence rose above expectation. Small numbers underpinned the group comparisons: 7 to 9 glioblastoma patients, three low-grade glioma patients and three non-neoplastic patients.

The CDR3 has 16 amino acids, counting the end cysteine and phenylalanine. This entry keeps only the CDR3 DNA: 48 bases, framed from base 1. The germline V end is reduced by 5 bases and the J end by 7 bases; junction bases left unmatched: 13. The iRepertoire nested amplicon-rescue multiplex PCR (arm-PCR) platform was used to amplify TCR alpha and beta CDR3 regions from RNA. The input for one-step reverse transcription and amplification was about 95-450 ng of either tissue mRNA or PBMC total RNA. Following bead purification, Illumina adapters were added by a secondary multiplex PCR, and the libraries were gel-purified between 200 and 400 bp. Demultiplexing relied on internal 6-nucleotide barcodes carried by the libraries. Libraries were sequenced on an Illumina MiSeq with 2x220 or 2x250 nucleotide paired-end reads. As for how the authors treated the data: FLASH 1.2.11 was used to merge paired reads, and BWA-MEM then aligned the reads to the GRCh37 human genome before TRA and TRB reads were extracted. An IMGT-derived reference of cassette sequences and CDR3 motifs, with pseudogenes included, was used for V and J assignment. Reads were translated in three frames, and productive CDR3s were defined by a C…FGXG motif without stop codons. Unique combinations of V-J cassette pair and CDR3 amino acid sequence were defined as clonotypes. Reads were filtered by Hamming distance, thresholded by each sample's sequence error rate in mapped regions. The public reads were reprocessed in TCRdb via fastp at Q25 and MiXCR, keeping in-frame beta chains. Here each entry gathers all rows of one CDR3 protein and keeps the most common genes and DNA. Clone size and V and J calls follow TCRdb, not the original study. The sample table holds under 200,000 distinct CDR3 sequences, of which about 40% were seen once. The top ten constitute over 4% of the sample.

This clonotype was seen at least ten times. The specificity of this receptor is unknown. No base quality values were provided; no much bigger clone lies one nucleotide off. This clonotype originated in a human donor with low-grade glioma or glioblastoma, undergoing nonglioma brain surgery, or in good health (not recorded which). The rearranged chain carries TRBV12-3 or TRBV12-4 and TRBJ2-3, with 9 bases matching TRBD2. Sequenced material: glioma tissue, nonneoplastic brain tissue, or PBMCs (not recorded which). The DNA sequence is given as TGTGCCAGCAGTGTCTCAGGGCTAGCGGGAATGAATACGCAGTATTTT. Its protein reads: CASSVSGLAGMNTQYF.